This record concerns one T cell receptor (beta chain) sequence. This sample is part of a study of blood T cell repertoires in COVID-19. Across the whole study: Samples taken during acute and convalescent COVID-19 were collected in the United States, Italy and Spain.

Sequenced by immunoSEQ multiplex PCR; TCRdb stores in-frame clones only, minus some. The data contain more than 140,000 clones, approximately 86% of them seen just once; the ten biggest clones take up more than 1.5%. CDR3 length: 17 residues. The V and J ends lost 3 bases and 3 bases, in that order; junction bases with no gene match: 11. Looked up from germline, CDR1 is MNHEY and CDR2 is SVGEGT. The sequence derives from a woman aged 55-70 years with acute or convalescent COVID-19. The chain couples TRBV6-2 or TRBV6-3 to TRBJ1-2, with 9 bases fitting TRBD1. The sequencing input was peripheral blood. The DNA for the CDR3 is TGTGCCAGCAGTTATCCGCTACAGGGGGCGCAAGACTATGGCTACACCTTC. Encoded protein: CASSYPLQGAQDYGYTF.